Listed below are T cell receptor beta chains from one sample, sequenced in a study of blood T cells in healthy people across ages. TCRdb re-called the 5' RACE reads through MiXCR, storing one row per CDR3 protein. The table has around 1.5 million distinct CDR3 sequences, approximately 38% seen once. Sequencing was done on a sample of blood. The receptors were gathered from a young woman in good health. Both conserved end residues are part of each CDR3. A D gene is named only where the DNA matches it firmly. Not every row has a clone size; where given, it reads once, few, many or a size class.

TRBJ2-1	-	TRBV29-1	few	TGCAGCGTTGAGGGGACTGGGGGCTCCTACAATGAGCAGTTCTTC	CSVEGTGGSYNEQFF
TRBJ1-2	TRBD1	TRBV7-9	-	TGTGCCAGCAGACCTAAACAGGGGTCTAACTATGGCTACACCTTC	CASRPKQGSNYGYTF
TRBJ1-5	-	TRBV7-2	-	TGTGCCAGCAGCTCAAACCCAGAATATAGCAATCAGCCCCAGCATTTT	CASSSNPEYSNQPQHF
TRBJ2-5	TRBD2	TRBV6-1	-	TGTGCCAGCAGTAAACAGCTAGCGGGAGGGCCAGAGACCCAGTACTTC	CASSKQLAGGPETQYF
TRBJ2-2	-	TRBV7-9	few	TGTGCCAGCAGCTGGCCCGAGGGGGAGCTGTTTTTT	CASSWPEGELFF
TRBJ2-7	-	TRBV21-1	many	TGTGCCAGCAGCAAAGCGGGAGGCTCCTACGAGCAGTACTTC	CASSKAGGSYEQYF
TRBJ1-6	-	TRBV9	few	TGTGCCAGCAGCGAAACAGGGAAAAATTCACCCCTCCACTTT	CASSETGKNSPLHF
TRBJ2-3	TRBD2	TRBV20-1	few	TGCAGTGCTAGGCGGGAGGGGCGCACAGATACGCAGTATTTT	CSARREGRTDTQYF
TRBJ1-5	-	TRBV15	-	TGTGCCACCAGCCTAGGCCTTAGCAATCAGCCCCAGCATTTT	CATSLGLSNQPQHF
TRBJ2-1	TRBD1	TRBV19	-	TGTGCCAGTATGGTGACAGGGTCTTCCTACAATGAGCAGTTCTTC	CASMVTGSSYNEQFF
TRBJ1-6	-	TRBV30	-	TGTGCCTGGACCGGGTCCTATAATTCACCCCTCCACTTT	CAWTGSYNSPLHF
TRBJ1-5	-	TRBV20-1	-	TGCAGTGCTATGGGGAGTAATAGCAATCAGCCCCAGCATTTT	CSAMGSNSNQPQHF
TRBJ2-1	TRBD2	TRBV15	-	TGTGCCACCAGCAGAGATTGGCTAGCGGGAGATGATGAGCAGTTCTTC	CATSRDWLAGDDEQFF
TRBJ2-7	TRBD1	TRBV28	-	TGTGCCAGCAGTCCTCAGGTTGGTACAGGGGGATGGTACGAGCAGTACTTC	CASSPQVGTGGWYEQYF
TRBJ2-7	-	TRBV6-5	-	TGTGCCAGCAGTTACGATGGAAACAAGGTTGCCTACGAGCAGTACTTC	CASSYDGNKVAYEQYF
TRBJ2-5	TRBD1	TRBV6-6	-	TGTGCCAGCAGTCGGACAGGGCAACAAGAGACCCAGTACTTC	CASSRTGQQETQYF
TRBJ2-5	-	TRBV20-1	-	TGCAGTGCTAGAGATAGTAGTAGAGGAGTGGAGTACTTC	CSARDSSRGVEYF
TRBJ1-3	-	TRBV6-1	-	TGTGCCAGCAGTGAAGTCCCCGGCCTAACAGCAGACACCATATATTTT	CASSEVPGLTADTIYF
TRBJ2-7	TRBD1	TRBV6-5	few	TGTGCCAGCTCGGGACAGTCGGGCGAGCAGTACTTC	CASSGQSGEQYF
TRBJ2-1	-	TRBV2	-	TGTGCCGGCACGGGTTCCCCCTACGATGAGCAGTTCTTC	CAGTGSPYDEQFF
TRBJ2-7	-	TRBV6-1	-	TGTGCCTGCAGTGAAGGGTACCATCCCACCTACGAGCAGTACTTC	CACSEGYHPTYEQYF
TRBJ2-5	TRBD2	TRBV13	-	TGTGCCAGCAGCTCGTTCCGACTAGCGGGGTTCCAAGAGACCCAGTACTTC	CASSSFRLAGFQETQYF
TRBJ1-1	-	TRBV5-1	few	TGCGCCAGCAGCTTGATGGCAGTCCCCACCGAAGCTTTCTTT	CASSLMAVPTEAFF
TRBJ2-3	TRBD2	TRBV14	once	TGTGCCGGCAGCCATTCCGGGACTAGCGGGAGTCATCGGTATTTT	CAGSHSGTSGSHRYF
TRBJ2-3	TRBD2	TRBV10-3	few	TGTGCCAAAGCGACTAGCGAGACAGATACGCAGTATTTT	CAKATSETDTQYF
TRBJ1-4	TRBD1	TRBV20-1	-	TGCAGTGCTAGGGGGACAGGGGGACTAGGAACTAATGAAAAACTGTTTTTT	CSARGTGGLGTNEKLFF
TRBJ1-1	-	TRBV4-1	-	TGCGCCAGCAGCCAAGAGTGGTCAGAGAACACTGAAGCTTTCTTT	CASSQEWSENTEAFF